This TCR beta chain was profiled in a study of OX40 agonist ivuxolimab in advanced cancers. The wider study: The study treated patients with ivuxolimab, an agonistic anti-OX40 (CD134) antibody. Patients enrolled in dose escalation were diagnosed with hepatocellular carcinoma, melanoma, renal cell or head and neck cancer. Study-level results: Averaging showed that CD8+ T cells had more expanded clones than CD4+ did.

Method: immunoSEQ multiplex PCR; TCRdb's copy keeps in-frame clones and lacks some. The sample lists 5,500 to 7,500 clones, 84% occurring once. There are a few counts of this clone. Its antigen is unknown. At cycle 4 day 1, cycle 7 day 1, and baseline, blood was sampled. The CDR3 spans 15 residues. After removal of 7 bases from V and 7 bases from J, the junction contained 11 bases not matched to a gene. Germline CDR1 is SGHDT and CDR2 is YYEEEE. The chain couples TRBV5-6 to TRBJ2-1, with 10 positions matching TRBD2. The TCR sequence derives from an adult with an advanced solid tumor such as melanoma, head and neck, liver or kidney cancer. The source was CD4+ or CD8+ T cells sorted from blood, collected in a trial of the OX40 agonist ivuxolimab. The CDR3: CASVKSGRALNEQFF. In DNA, the CDR3 is TGTGCCAGCGTAAAGAGCGGGAGGGCCTTAAATGAGCAGTTCTTC. Variable domain in full (rest from reference TRBV5-6 and TRBJ2-1): DAGVTQSPTHLIKTRGQQVTLRCSPKSGHDTVSWYQQALGQGPQFIFQYYEEEERQRGNFPDRFSGHQFPNYSSELNVNALLLGDSALYLCASVKSGRALNEQFFGPGTRLTVL.